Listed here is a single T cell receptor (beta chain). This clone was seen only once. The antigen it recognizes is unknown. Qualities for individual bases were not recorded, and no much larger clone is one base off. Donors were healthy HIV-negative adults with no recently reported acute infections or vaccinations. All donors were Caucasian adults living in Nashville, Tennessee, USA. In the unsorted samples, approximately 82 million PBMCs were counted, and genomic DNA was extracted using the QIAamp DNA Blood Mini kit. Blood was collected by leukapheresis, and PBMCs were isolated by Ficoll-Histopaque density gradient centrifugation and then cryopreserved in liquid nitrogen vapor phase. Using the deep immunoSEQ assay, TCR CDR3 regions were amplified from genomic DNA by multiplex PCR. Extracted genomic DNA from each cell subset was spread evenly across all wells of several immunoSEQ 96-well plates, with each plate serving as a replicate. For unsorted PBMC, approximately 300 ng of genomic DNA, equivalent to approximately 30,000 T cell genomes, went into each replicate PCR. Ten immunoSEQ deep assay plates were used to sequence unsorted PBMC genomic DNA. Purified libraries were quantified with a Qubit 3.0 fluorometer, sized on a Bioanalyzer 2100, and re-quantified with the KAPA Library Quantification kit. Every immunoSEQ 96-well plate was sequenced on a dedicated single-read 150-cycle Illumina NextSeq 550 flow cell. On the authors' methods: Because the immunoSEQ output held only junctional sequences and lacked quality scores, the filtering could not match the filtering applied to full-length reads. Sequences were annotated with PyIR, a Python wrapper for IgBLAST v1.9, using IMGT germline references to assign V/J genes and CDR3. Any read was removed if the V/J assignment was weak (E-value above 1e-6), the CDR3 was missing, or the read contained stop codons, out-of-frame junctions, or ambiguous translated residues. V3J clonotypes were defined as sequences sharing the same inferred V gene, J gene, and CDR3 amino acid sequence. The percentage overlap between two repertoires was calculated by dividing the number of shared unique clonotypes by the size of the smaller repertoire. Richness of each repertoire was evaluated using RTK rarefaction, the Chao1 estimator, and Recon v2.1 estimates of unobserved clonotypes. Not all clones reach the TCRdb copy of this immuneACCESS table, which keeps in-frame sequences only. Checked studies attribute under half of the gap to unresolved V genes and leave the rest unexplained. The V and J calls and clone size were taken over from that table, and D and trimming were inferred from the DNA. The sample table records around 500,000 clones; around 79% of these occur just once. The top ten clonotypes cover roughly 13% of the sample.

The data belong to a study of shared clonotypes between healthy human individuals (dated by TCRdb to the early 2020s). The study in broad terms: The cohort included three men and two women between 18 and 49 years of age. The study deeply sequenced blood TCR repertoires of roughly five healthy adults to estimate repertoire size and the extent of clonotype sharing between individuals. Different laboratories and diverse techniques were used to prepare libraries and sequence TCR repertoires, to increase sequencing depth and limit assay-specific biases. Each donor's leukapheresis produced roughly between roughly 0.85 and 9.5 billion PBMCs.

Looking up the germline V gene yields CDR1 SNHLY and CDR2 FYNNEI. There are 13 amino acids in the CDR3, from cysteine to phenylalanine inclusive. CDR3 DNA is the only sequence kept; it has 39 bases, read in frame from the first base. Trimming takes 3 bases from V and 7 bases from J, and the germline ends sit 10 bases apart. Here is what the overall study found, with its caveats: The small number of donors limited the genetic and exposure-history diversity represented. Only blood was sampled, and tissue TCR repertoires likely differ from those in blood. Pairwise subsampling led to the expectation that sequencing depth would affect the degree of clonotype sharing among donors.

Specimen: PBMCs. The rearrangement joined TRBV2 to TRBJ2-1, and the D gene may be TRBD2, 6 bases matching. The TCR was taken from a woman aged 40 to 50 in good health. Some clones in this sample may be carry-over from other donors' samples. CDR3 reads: CASSDGGENEQFF. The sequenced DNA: TGTGCCAGCAGTGACGGCGGGGAGAATGAGCAGTTCTTC.